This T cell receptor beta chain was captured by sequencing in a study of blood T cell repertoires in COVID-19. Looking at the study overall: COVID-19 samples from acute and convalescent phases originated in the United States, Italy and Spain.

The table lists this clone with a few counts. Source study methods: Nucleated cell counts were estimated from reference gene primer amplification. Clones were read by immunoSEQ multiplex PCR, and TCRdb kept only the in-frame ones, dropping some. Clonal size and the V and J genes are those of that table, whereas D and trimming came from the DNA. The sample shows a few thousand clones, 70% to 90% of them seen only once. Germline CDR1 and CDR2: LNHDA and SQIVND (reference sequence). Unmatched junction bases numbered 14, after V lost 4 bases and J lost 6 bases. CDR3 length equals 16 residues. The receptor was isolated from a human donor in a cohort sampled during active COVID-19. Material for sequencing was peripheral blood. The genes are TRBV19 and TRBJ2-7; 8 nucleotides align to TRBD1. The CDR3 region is CASSTQGRGQGSEQYF. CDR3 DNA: TGTGCCAGTAGTACCCAGGGTAGAGGACAGGGCTCCGAGCAGTACTTC.